One and the same sample provided the 9 T cell receptor beta chains below, sequenced in a study of CXCR3-negative and CXCR3-positive naive CD8 T cells. UMI-labeled 5' RACE yielded the TRB cDNA libraries. TCRdb derives one entry per CDR3 protein from the 5' RACE reads, leaving out DNA. The sample yields some 9,600 distinct CDR3 sequences, of which the top ten take up roughly 1%. The sample was naive CXCR3- CD8+ T cells from blood. Subset described: CD45RO-CCR7+CD27+CD95- naive CD8+ T cells lacking CXCR3 (TNR3-). The receptors originated from a human donor in good health. Some clones in this sample may be carry-over from other donors' samples.

V and J are TRBV5-1 and TRBJ2-1; TCRdb names TRBD2, which stays unverified in the absence of DNA. This CDR3 has 17 residues. From germline, CDR1 is SGHRS and CDR2 YFSETQ. The CDR3 is CASSPRLAGGAYNEQFF.

The chain couples TRBV20-1 to TRBJ2-1; TCRdb indicates TRBD2, and absent DNA this call remains unverified. This CDR3 is built from 19 residues. Germline CDR1 DFQATT, CDR2 SNEGSKA (reference sequence). The CDR3 sequence: CSASSGTGGTRGRPDEQFF.

This clonotype is classed as medium-sized by frequency. The chain carries TRBV11-1 and TRBJ2-2; TCRdb selects TRBD2, and the lack of DNA leaves this call unchecked. The CDR3 loop spans 18 amino acids. Per the germline V gene, CDR1 is SGHAT and CDR2 is FQDESV (reference sequence). CDR3 amino acids: CASSLSRLAAQNTGELFF.

This clonotype counts as medium-sized by frequency. V is TRBV7-6 and J is TRBJ1-2. The CDR3 has 14 residues. Germline CDR1 and CDR2: SGHVS and FNYEAQ. CDR3 protein: CASSIGADSYGYTF.

This clonotype is identified as medium-sized from frequency. The genes are TRBV4-2 and TRBJ2-1; the TCRdb D gene call, TRBD2, has no DNA to confirm it. The CDR3 has 13 amino acids. Germline V gives CDR1 LGHNA, CDR2 YNFKEQ. The CDR3 is CASRRENYNEQFF.

This chain uses TRBV7-8 with TRBJ2-1; the D call of TRBD1 rests on TCRdb alone, since no DNA is present to check it. The CDR3 spans 16 residues. CDR1 and CDR2 from the germline V gene are SGHVS and FQNEAQ. The CDR3 is CASSPLGTGALDEQFF.

This clonotype is deemed medium-sized (0.01 to 0.1%) by its frequency. This chain uses TRBV4-2 with TRBJ2-1; without DNA, the TCRdb call of TRBD1 cannot be checked. The CDR3 runs 14 residues. Per germline, CDR1 LGHNA and CDR2 YNFKEQ. The CDR3 here is CASSQPGQNNEQFF.

This rearrangement joins TRBV14 to TRBJ2-2; the D call from TCRdb, TRBD2, cannot be confirmed without DNA. Germline values: CDR1 SGHDN, CDR2 FVKESK. The CDR3 totals 17 residues. CDR3 sequence reads: CASLTSGRPGGTGELFF.

This sequence joins TRBV28 and TRBJ1-5; no DNA is available, so the TRBD1 call from TCRdb remains unchecked. The CDR3 runs to 15 residues. Germline CDR1 is MDHEN and CDR2 is SYDVKM. Here the CDR3 reads CASSTFRDSYQPQHF.